The 31 T cell receptor beta chains below were found in one sample sequenced in a study of blood T cell repertoires in COVID-19. Profiling relied on immunoSEQ multiplex PCR, and the TCRdb table lists in-frame clones only, not all of them. Of fewer than 150,000 clones listed, 83% are singletons. Sequences were obtained from PBMCs or T cells enriched from blood (not recorded which). These receptors all come from a man aged 30-40 years who had recovered from COVID-19.

This clone was counted a few times. The chain links TRBV5-4 to TRBJ1-1; 12 bases fit TRBD1. CDR3 length equals 14 residues. The V and J ends lost 4 bases and 6 bases, in that order; junction bases with no gene match: 4. Germline values: CDR1 SGHNT, CDR2 YYREEE (reference sequence). CDR3 nucleotide sequence: TGTGCCAGCAGCCTGGGGACAGGGGGCGCTGAAGCTTTCTTT. It codes for CASSLGTGGAEAFF.

The rearrangement links TRBV2 to TRBJ1-2; TRBD1 agrees at 7 bases. This CDR3 has 14 residues. Germline CDR1 is SNHLY and CDR2 is FYNNEI. V lost 4 bases, J lost 3 bases, and 5 bases stayed unmatched. In DNA, the CDR3 is TGTGCCAGCAGTGTGGAGGGGGCTGACTATGGCTACACCTTC. It encodes CASSVEGADYGYTF.

V gene TRBV18 combines with J gene TRBJ1-1; no clear D. CDR3 size: 14 residues. From germline, CDR1 is KGHSH and CDR2 LQKENI. Trimming took off 0 bases at V and 2 bases at J, with 7 bases between the two ends. CDR3 coding DNA: TGTGCCAGCTCACCACCGGGCCCTAACACTGAAGCTTTCTTT. It encodes CASSPPGPNTEAFF.

This chain joins TRBV7-7 and TRBJ1-5; TRBD1 matches 8 bases. The trim removed 6 bases at V and 7 bases at J, leaving 5 bases unmatched. Germline V gene sequence: CDR1 SSHAT, CDR2 FNYEAQ (reference sequence). The CDR3 is made up of 13 amino acids. The CDR3 spells CASSRDRSQPQHF. The CDR3 DNA sequence: TGTGCCAGCAGTCGGGACAGGTCGCAGCCCCAGCATTTT.

The chain carries TRBV5-1 and TRBJ2-2, with 10 bases fitting TRBD2. The CDR3 has 18 amino acids. With 0 bases clipped from V and 6 bases from J, the junction kept 11 bases outside the gene matches. Germline CDR1 and CDR2: SGHRS and YFSETQ. The CDR3 sequence is CASSLASSGGPVAGELFF. As DNA, the CDR3 is TGCGCCAGCAGCTTGGCCTCTAGCGGGGGCCCCGTGGCCGGGGAGCTGTTTTTT. The whole variable domain, filled in from reference TRBV5-1 and TRBJ2-2, reads KAGVTQTPRYLIKTRGQQVTLSCSPISGHRSVSWYQQTPGQGLQFLFEYFSETQRNKGNFPGRFSGRQFSNSRSEMNVSTLELGDSALYLCASSLASSGGPVAGELFFGEGSRLTVL.

This clone was seen once. This chain links TRBV7-2 with TRBJ1-5; 8 positions match TRBD1. The CDR3 consists of 14 residues. Germline-derived CDR1 and CDR2 are SGHTA and FQGNSA. The V segment lost 4 bases and the J segment 4 bases; nucleotides outside the gene matches: 3. The CDR3 DNA sequence: TGTGCCAGCAGCTCGAGGACAGGGAATCAGCCCCAGCATTTT. Encoded protein: CASSSRTGNQPQHF.

The CDR3 is CASSQGGAGYNEQFF. The DNA of the CDR3 is TGCGCCAGCAGCCAAGGCGGGGCTGGTTACAATGAGCAGTTCTTC. The V call is TRBV4-1, the J call TRBJ2-1; a weak D match, TRBD2 (6 bases). V lost 1 base, J lost 4 bases, and 11 bases lay in between. There are 15 residues in the CDR3. Germline-derived CDR1 and CDR2 are MGHRA and YSYEKL.

V gene TRBV5-4 combines with J gene TRBJ1-5, with 10 bases aligning to TRBD1. The CDR3 covers 14 residues. Germline V gene data show CDR1 as SGHNT and CDR2 as YYREEE (reference sequence). Trimming took 5 bases from V and 10 from J; bases not matched to a gene: 9. CDR3 residues: CASSNPGTGVPQHF. In nucleotides, the CDR3 is TGTGCCAGCAGTAATCCCGGGACAGGGGTACCCCAGCATTTT.

This clone came up a few times. This sequence joins TRBV4-2 and TRBJ2-7, with D maybe TRBD2 (7 bases). CDR1 LGHNA and CDR2 YNFKEQ come from the germline V gene. V was cut by 5 bases and J by 3 bases, with 14 bases left in between. This CDR3 contains 14 residues. This CDR3 reads CASSEIGGGYEQYF. CDR3 nucleotide sequence: TGTGCCAGCAGCGAAATAGGGGGGGGCTACGAGCAGTACTTC.

This chain uses TRBV5-4 with TRBJ2-3; TRBD2 matches 12 bases. Losses at the gene ends were 4 bases for V and 5 bases for J; bases not matched to a gene: 8. Germline-derived CDR1 and CDR2 are SGHNT and YYREEE (reference sequence). CDR3 size: 16 residues. CDR3 sequence (DNA): TGTGCCAGCAGCGGCGGGCTAGCGGGAGGGGAAGATACGCAGTATTTT. Its protein is CASSGGLAGGEDTQYF.

This clone was recorded only once. This sequence joins TRBV6-5 and TRBJ2-1; TRBD2 might be the D (5 bases). In germline, CDR1 is MNHEY, CDR2 SVGAGI. The ends were cut back, 5 bases at V and 4 bases at J, with 15 bases in the middle. The CDR3 loop spans 15 amino acids. The CDR3 nucleotides read TGTGCCAGCAGTAGGCTGGACTCATTGTACAATGAGCAGTTCTTC. Its translation is CASSRLDSLYNEQFF.

This clone was observed a few times. This chain joins TRBV30 and TRBJ1-1, with D hard to call. The CDR3 totals 12 residues. Between the trimmed V and J ends, which lost 4 bases and 7 bases, there was a span of 13 bases. Germline-derived CDR1 and CDR2 are GTSNPN and SVGIG (reference sequence). Written as DNA, the CDR3 is TGTGCCTGGACTAACCTAGGAGTTGAAGCTTTCTTT. Its translation is CAWTNLGVEAFF.

V and J are TRBV6-6 and TRBJ2-1; D possibly corresponds to TRBD2 (6 bases). V lost 5 bases, J lost 4 bases, and 12 bases lay in between. CDR1 is MNHNY, CDR2 SVGAGI, per germline (reference sequence). The CDR3 runs 14 residues. CDR3 nucleotide sequence: TGTGCCAGCAGTCCCCGGGACTCGTACAATGAGCAGTTCTTC. Amino acid sequence: CASSPRDSYNEQFF.

The chain combines TRBV4-2 with TRBJ2-1; 12 positions agree with TRBD2. The CDR3 has 17 amino acids. Germline CDR1 reads LGHNA; CDR2 reads YNFKEQ. J was trimmed by 1 base and V by 4 bases; bases with no gene match: 5. CDR3 residues: CASSLQTSGGSYNEQFF. CDR3 in DNA: TGTGCCAGCAGCCTCCAGACTAGCGGGGGTTCCTACAATGAGCAGTTCTTC.

This clone was detected only once. The rearrangement links TRBV18 to TRBJ1-2; 7 bases fit TRBD1. The CDR3 contains 15 residues. The V gene's germline CDR1 is KGHSH and CDR2 LQKENI. Trimming took 1 base from V and 9 from J; bases not matched to a gene: 11. The CDR3 loop reads CASSPLGTGEGSYTF. The CDR3, as DNA: TGTGCCAGCTCACCACTAGGTACAGGGGAAGGGAGCTACACCTTC.

V usage is TRBV5-4 and J usage is TRBJ2-1; 7 nucleotides match TRBD2. The germline V gene encodes CDR1 SGHNT and CDR2 YYREEE (reference sequence). This CDR3 has 17 amino acids. V trimming: 0 bases; J trimming: 0 bases; junction bases outside the gene matches: 6. The CDR3 nucleotides are TGTGCCAGCAGCTTGGCCGTCGGGAGGCACTCCTACAATGAGCAGTTCTTC. Protein product: CASSLAVGRHSYNEQFF.

This clone was recorded once. The genes are TRBV4-1 and TRBJ1-1; TRBD1 might be the D (5 bases). V lost 3 bases and J 0 bases, leaving 11 bases between the germline ends. CDR1 and CDR2 (germline): MGHRA, YSYEKL. This CDR3 spans 15 amino acids. CDR3 amino acids: CASSHPRVMNTEAFF. The CDR3 nucleotides read TGCGCCAGCAGCCACCCCAGGGTTATGAACACTGAAGCTTTCTTT.

The CDR3 region is CASSEGRGSLALHF. As DNA, the CDR3 is TGTGCCAGCAGTGAAGGCAGGGGGAGCTTGGCCCTCCACTTT. The genes are TRBV2 and TRBJ1-6, with 7 bases aligning to TRBD1. In germline, CDR1 is SNHLY, CDR2 FYNNEI. The V segment lost 1 base and the J segment 14 bases; nucleotides outside the gene matches: 8. The CDR3 runs to 14 residues.

The genes are TRBV9 and TRBJ2-3, with 11 positions matching TRBD1. The J segment lost 5 bases and the V segment lost 3 bases, leaving 11 bases of the junction unmatched. The CDR3 covers 17 residues. In germline, CDR1 is SGDLS, CDR2 YYNGEE. This CDR3 is CASSAFGGTGGVDTQYF. The DNA for the CDR3 is TGTGCCAGCAGCGCCTTTGGTGGGACAGGGGGGGTAGATACGCAGTATTTT.

This clone was detected ten times or more. The junction does not match germline at one end; this may be a read error. This rearrangement joins TRBV11-2 to TRBJ2-7, with TRBD2 matching 12 bases. Per the germline V gene, CDR1 is SGHAT and CDR2 is FQNNGV. The length of the CDR3 is 14 residues. The DNA for the CDR3 is TGTGCCAGCAGCTTAAGTCGGGCTAGCGGGAGGGAGAACTTC. It specifies CASSLSRASGRENF.

A few counts support this clone. The same CDR3 is also encoded by other DNA sequences in this sample. The V gene is TRBV30, the J gene TRBJ1-2, with D perhaps matching TRBD1 (5 bases). Germline lookup yields CDR1 GTSNPN and CDR2 SVGIG (reference sequence). This CDR3 is 13 amino acids long. V was pared by 0 bases and J by 3 bases, with 8 bases between. This chain's CDR3 is CAWSVGRDYGYTF. CDR3 DNA: TGTGCCTGGAGTGTAGGCAGGGACTATGGCTACACCTTC.

The J gene is TRBJ1-4, the V gene TRBV5-5; D is possibly TRBD1 (6 bases). The CDR3 totals 15 residues. V dropped 4 bases and J dropped 5 bases, with 15 bases sitting between them. Germline loops: CDR1 SGHKS, CDR2 YYEKEE (reference sequence). The CDR3, as DNA: TGTGCCAGCAGCCCGGGGGGACAACCCAATGAAAAACTGTTTTTT. Protein: CASSPGGQPNEKLFF.

This clone was picked up many times. This chain joins TRBV2 and TRBJ1-2, with D tentatively TRBD1 (5 bases). Trimming cost V 3 bases and J 6 bases, with 8 bases left between them. CDR3 size: 12 residues. Germline V lookup: CDR1 SNHLY, CDR2 FYNNEI. CDR3 DNA sequence: TGTGCCAGCAGTGAGGGAGGGGATGGCTACACCTTC. This gives the protein CASSEGGDGYTF.

V gene TRBV6-6 combines with J gene TRBJ1-2, with 8 nucleotides matching TRBD1. The junction had 9 bases not matched to a gene; V was cut back by 0 bases and J by 9 bases. The CDR3 totals 15 residues. Looked up from germline, CDR1 is MNHNY and CDR2 is SVGAGI (reference sequence). CDR3 loop: CASSYSMTGAESYTF. The CDR3 DNA is TGTGCCAGCAGTTACTCGATGACAGGGGCAGAGAGCTACACCTTC.

The V call is TRBV9, the J call TRBJ1-2; no definite D call. The CDR3 sequence is 15 residues long. Between the trimmed V and J ends, which lost 0 bases and 3 bases, there was a span of 12 bases. From germline, CDR1 is SGDLS and CDR2 YYNGEE. CDR3 DNA sequence: TGTGCCAGCAGCGTAGGGCGGGCGGGGTACTATGGCTACACCTTC. Its protein is CASSVGRAGYYGYTF.

This clone has a single count. The J gene is TRBJ1-1, the V gene TRBV2, with 7 nucleotides matching TRBD1. This CDR3 is 13 amino acids long. Losses at the gene ends were 7 bases for V and 5 bases for J; bases not matched to a gene: 7. Germline values: CDR1 SNHLY, CDR2 FYNNEI. Here the CDR3 DNA reads TGTGCCAGCAACTTTCAGGGGGGAACTGAAGCTTTCTTT. It specifies CASNFQGGTEAFF.

This clone has a handful of counts. The chain couples TRBV5-6 to TRBJ1-5; TRBD1 agrees at 7 bases. This CDR3 comprises 16 residues. V was pared by 4 bases and J by 0 bases, with 7 bases of the junction left unmatched. The germline V gene has CDR1 SGHDT and CDR2 YYEEEE. CDR3 sequence (DNA): TGTGCCAGCAGCCGGAGGGGGCAGTATAGCAATCAGCCCCAGCATTTT. It yields the protein CASSRRGQYSNQPQHF.

The rearrangement joins TRBV5-1 to TRBJ1-1, with D possibly being TRBD1 (6 bases). CDR1 SGHRS and CDR2 YFSETQ come from the germline V gene. Deletions cut 4 bases from V and 3 bases from J, with 13 bases between. This CDR3 is built from 14 residues. The CDR3 spells CASSRAGADTEAFF. The CDR3 coding sequence is TGCGCCAGCAGCCGGGCGGGGGCGGACACTGAAGCTTTCTTT.

The rearrangement links TRBV19 to TRBJ1-5, with 10 bases fitting TRBD1. CDR1 LNHDA and CDR2 SQIVND come from the germline V gene (reference sequence). CDR3 length: 14 residues. V trimming: 6 bases; J trimming: 5 bases; junction bases outside the gene matches: 4. The CDR3 sequence: CASRPGTGDQPQHF. The CDR3 nucleotides are TGTGCCAGTAGGCCCGGGACAGGGGATCAGCCCCAGCATTTT.

V usage is TRBV7-2 and J usage is TRBJ1-4, with TRBD1 matching 9 bases. The length of the CDR3 is 15 residues. Per germline, CDR1 SGHTA and CDR2 FQGNSA. The V gene end was trimmed by 1 base and the J gene end by 8 bases; junction bases not matched to a gene: 5. As DNA, the CDR3 is TGTGCCAGCAGCTTAGGGGGACAGGGTGTGGAAAAACTGTTTTTT. The encoded protein is CASSLGGQGVEKLFF.

The chain recombines TRBV28 with TRBJ1-2; D gene ambiguous. Germline CDR1 and CDR2: MDHEN and SYDVKM. The CDR3 contains 12 residues. V shed 10 bases and J shed 4 bases, with 13 bases lying between them. Here the CDR3 reads CATAAGPYGYTF. The CDR3 region has the DNA TGTGCCACCGCCGCGGGTCCCTATGGCTACACCTTC.